One sample yielded the 4 T cell receptor beta chains listed below, sequenced in a study of T cells in Graves' hyperthyroidism and ophthalmopathy. RNA transcripts gave rise to amplified TCR beta CDR3 regions. The study used the HTBI primer set for a first-round RT-PCR of the TCR CDR3. TCRdb analysed the multiplex PCR reads with MiXCR anew, one entry per CDR3 protein. This table holds about 350,000 distinct CDR3 sequences, roughly 13% found once. Sequenced input: blood. The receptors were gathered from a young woman with Graves' hyperthyroidism.

This clonotype was counted a single time. The chain carries TRBV29-1 and TRBJ2-7, with D maybe TRBD2 (6 bases). V lost 6 bases and J lost 5, with 11 bases in between. Per the germline V gene, CDR1 is SQVTM and CDR2 is ANQGSEA. The CDR3 consists of 11 residues. CDR3 loop: CSVSGTHEQYF. Written as DNA, the CDR3 is TGCAGCGTCTCCGGGACTCACGAGCAGTACTTC.

This clonotype has a handful of counts. CDR3 in amino acids: CASSFLSGLAGAWLFF. DNA of the CDR3: TGTGCCAGCAGTTTTCTTTCGGGACTAGCGGGAGCGTGGCTGTTTTTT. The chain couples TRBV12-3 or TRBV12-4 to TRBJ2-2; 14 positions match TRBD2. V trimming: 3 bases; J trimming: 13 bases; junction bases outside the gene matches: 10. The CDR3 spans 16 residues.

This clonotype was counted many times. The CDR3 here is CSVVGRGPSSPEAFF. DNA of the CDR3: TGCAGCGTTGTTGGCAGGGGTCCGTCTTCCCCTGAAGCTTTCTTT. The rearrangement uses TRBV29-1 and TRBJ1-1; D might be TRBD1 (6 bases). CDR3 length: 15 amino acids. Trimming shortened V by 4 bases and J by 6 bases, and 21 bases separated the two germline ends. Per the germline V gene, CDR1 is SQVTM and CDR2 is ANQGSEA.

This clonotype was picked up a small number of times. The chain recombines TRBV6-1 with TRBJ2-1, with 7 positions matching TRBD1. Germline CDR1 MNHNS, CDR2 SASEGT. V shed 2 bases and J 4 bases; nucleotides not matched to a gene: 5. The CDR3 has 15 residues. The CDR3 spells CASSESGTAYNEQFF. CDR3 coding DNA: TGTGCCAGCAGTGAATCCGGGACAGCGTACAATGAGCAGTTCTTC.